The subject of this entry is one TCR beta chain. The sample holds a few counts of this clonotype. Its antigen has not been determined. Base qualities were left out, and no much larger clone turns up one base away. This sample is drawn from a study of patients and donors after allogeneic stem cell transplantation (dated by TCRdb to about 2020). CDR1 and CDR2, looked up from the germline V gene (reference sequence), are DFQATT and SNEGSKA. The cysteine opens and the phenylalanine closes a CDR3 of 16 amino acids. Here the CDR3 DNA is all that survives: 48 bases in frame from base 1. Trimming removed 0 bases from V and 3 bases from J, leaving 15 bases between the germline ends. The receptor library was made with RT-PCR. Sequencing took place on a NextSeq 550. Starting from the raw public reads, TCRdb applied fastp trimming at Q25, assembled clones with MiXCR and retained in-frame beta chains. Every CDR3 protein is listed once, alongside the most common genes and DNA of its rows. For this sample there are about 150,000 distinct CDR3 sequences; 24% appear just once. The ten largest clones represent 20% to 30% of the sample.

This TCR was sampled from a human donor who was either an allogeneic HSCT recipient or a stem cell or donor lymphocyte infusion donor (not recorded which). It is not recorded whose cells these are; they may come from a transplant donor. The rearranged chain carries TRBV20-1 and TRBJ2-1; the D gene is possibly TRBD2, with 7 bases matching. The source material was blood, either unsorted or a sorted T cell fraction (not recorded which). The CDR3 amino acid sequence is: CSARDGGGWLYNEQFF. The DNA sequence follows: TGCAGTGCTAGAGATGGGGGGGGCTGGCTCTACAATGAGCAGTTCTTC.